A few counts support the clone carrying this T cell receptor beta chain. The antigen is undetermined. RNA transcripts provided the source from which TCR beta CDR3 regions were amplified. The TCR CDR3 was amplified in a first-round RT-PCR using the HTBI primer set. A single record per CDR3 protein comes from TCRdb applying MiXCR to the multiplex PCR reads. The sample holds 500,000 to 650,000 distinct CDR3 sequences, roughly a sixth seen once. The data were taken from a study of T cells in Graves' hyperthyroidism and ophthalmopathy. Findings and limits, study-wide: Blood held most thyroid clonotypes expanded above 0.001 frequency.

Exclusions: uncontrolled infection, other autoimmune disease, pregnancy, lactation. The CDR3 is made up of 13 amino acids. V lost 6 bases and J lost 6, with 17 bases in between. Germline V gene data show CDR1 as DFQATT and CDR2 as SNEGSKA (reference sequence). The receptor was derived from a woman aged 18-29 years with Graves' ophthalmopathy. Specimen: blood. This chain links TRBV20-1 with TRBJ1-2; perhaps TRBD1 as D (6 bases). The CDR3 DNA reads as TGCAGTGCACAAGTACAGGGAGCCGATGGCTACACCTTC. Its translation is CSAQVQGADGYTF.